This T cell receptor beta chain was sequenced in a study of blood T cell repertoires in COVID-19. Original processing methods: Nucleated cell counts were estimated from reference gene primer amplification. Generated by immunoSEQ multiplex PCR, the TCRdb table keeps only in-frame clones and is missing some. That table supplies the V and J calls and clone size; D and trimming were determined from the DNA. The sample shows fewer than 400,000 clones, just under 90% of them seen only once. With 6 bases clipped from V and 6 bases from J, the junction kept 8 bases outside the gene matches. CDR1 is KGHSH, CDR2 LQKENI, per germline. This CDR3 has 15 amino acids.

The receptor was isolated from a woman in her 30s with COVID-19, enrolled during active disease. The chain joins TRBV18 to TRBJ1-6; 7 bases are shared with TRBD1. What was sequenced was peripheral blood. The CDR3: CASSQDRATNSPLHF. Written as DNA, the CDR3 is TGTGCCAGCTCTCAAGACAGGGCTACTAATTCACCCCTCCACTTT. The full variable domain, its missing parts supplied by reference TRBV18 and TRBJ1-6, is NAGVMQNPRHLVRRRGQEARLRCSPMKGHSHVYWYRQLPEEGLKFMVYLQKENIIDESGMPKERFSAEFPKEGPSILRIQQVVRGDSAAYFCASSQDRATNSPLHFGNGTRLTVT.